This section outlines one T cell receptor (beta chain) sequence together with its context. This sample stems from a study of blood T cell repertoires in COVID-19. Study information: Donors in the United States, Italy and Spain gave samples during acute or convalescent COVID-19.

Sequencing used immunoSEQ multiplex PCR; TCRdb keeps in-frame clones, though not all of them. Altogether some 83,000 clones are present, roughly 87% being singletons, with the ten largest covering around 10%. The trim removed 0 bases at V and 1 base at J, leaving 8 bases unmatched. Germline assignment: CDR1 MGHRA and CDR2 YSYEKL. The length of the CDR3 is 17 residues. The TCR was taken from a man aged 50 or older with acute or convalescent COVID-19. Sequenced: peripheral blood. The rearrangement joins TRBV4-1 to TRBJ2-7, with 8 bases matching TRBD2. The CDR3 sequence is CASSQDHGTSLSYEQYF. CDR3 in DNA: TGCGCCAGCAGCCAAGATCACGGGACTAGTCTTTCCTACGAGCAGTACTTC.